The 2 T cell receptor beta chains below were found in one sample sequenced in a study of CD8+ T cells in alopecia areata. Extracted from the samples, RNA was reverse transcribed into cDNA to serve as the sequencing template. Profiling relied on immunoSEQ multiplex PCR, and the TCRdb table lists in-frame clones only, not all of them. The sample contains about 160,000 clones, about nine tenths of which appear only once. The source was CD8+ T cells sorted from blood, collected at week 0. The origin of the receptors is a human donor with alopecia areata.

This chain joins TRBV11-2 and TRBJ2-1, with 7 bases that match TRBD1. The CDR3 covers 16 residues. Unmatched junction bases numbered 12, after V lost 4 bases and J lost 6 bases. Germline V gene sequence: CDR1 SGHAT, CDR2 FQNNGV. CDR3 sequence (DNA): TGTGCCAGCAGCTCTCCTAGGGGACAGTTGGGCAATGAGCAGTTCTTC. Translating it yields CASSSPRGQLGNEQFF.

The V gene is TRBV27, the J gene TRBJ2-3, with D tentatively TRBD2 (6 bases). CDR1 is MNHEY and CDR2 is SMNVEV in the germline V gene (reference sequence). V was pared by 4 bases and J by 4 bases, with 18 bases between. CDR3 length: 16 amino acids. CDR3 DNA: TGTGCCAGCAGTTGGACTACCGCCAGGAGGGCAGATACGCAGTATTTT. This codes for CASSWTTARRADTQYF.